A single T cell receptor (beta chain) is shown here with its context. Germline and junction disagree at one end, which may indicate a read error. The entry originates in a study of blood T cell repertoires in COVID-19. Background on the study: T cells, B-cell-depleted T cells, or PBMCs provided the cDNA or gDNA that served as material.

The CDR3 has 16 amino acids. Germline V lookup: CDR1 SGHAT, CDR2 FQNNGV. Authors' methods: Amplification of reference gene primers was used by the study to estimate nucleated cell counts. Sequenced by immunoSEQ multiplex PCR; TCRdb stores in-frame clones only, minus some. That table supplies the V and J calls and clone size; D and trimming were determined from the DNA. Seen here are under 250,000 clones, around 82% observed once, and the top ten hold roughly 6%. The V call is TRBV11-2, the J call TRBJ2-5, with 8 bases fitting TRBD1. Source material: peripheral blood. The receptor comes from a woman aged 70-85 years with acute or convalescent COVID-19. The CDR3 reads CASSSWTGPYQGTQYF. The DNA of the CDR3 is TGTGCCAGCAGCTCGTGGACAGGGCCTTATCAAGGGACCCAGTACTTC. Filled out from reference TRBV11-2 and TRBJ2-5, the complete variable domain reads EAGVAQSPRYKIIEKRQSVAFWCNPISGHATLYWYQQILGQGPKLLIQFQNNGVVDDSQLPKDRFSAERLKGVDSTLKIQPAKLEDSAVYLCASSSWTGPYQGTQYFGPGTRLLVL.